This entry describes one TCR beta chain. The data are from a study of T cell changes during pregnancy in multiple sclerosis. Measured with immunoSEQ multiplex PCR; TCRdb has only the in-frame clones, and not every one. This table holds 40,000 to 60,000 clones, 80% to 95% found once. The J segment lost 5 bases and the V segment lost 8 bases, leaving 4 bases of the junction unmatched. The CDR3 consists of 12 residues. Germline V gene lookup returns CDR1 LNHDA and CDR2 SQIVND (reference sequence). The rearrangement links TRBV19 to TRBJ1-1; the match to TRBD1 covers 8 bases. The receptor was isolated from a female donor with multiple sclerosis, enrolled in a pregnancy study. This material consisted of CD4+ T cells from peripheral blood mononuclear cells, taken in the third trimester of pregnancy. The CDR3 DNA reads TGTGCCAGTGTCAGGGGGCCAACTGAAGCTTTCTTT. It encodes CASVRGPTEAFF.